The T cell receptor (beta chain) described here comes from a study of identical twins. The donors were all healthy and Caucasian. Between the trimmed V and J ends, which lost 1 base and 9 bases, there was a span of 16 bases. Germline V gives CDR1 MGHRA, CDR2 YSYEKL. CDR3 length equals 15 residues. Template switching created a universal primer site, and the cDNA included unique molecular identifiers. TCRdb re-called the 5' RACE reads through MiXCR, storing one row per CDR3 protein. The table records hundreds of thousands of distinct CDR3 sequences, 7% to 7.5% of them present only once. The study, taken as a whole, reports: The degree of excess twin sharing was weaker in beta out-of-frame sequences.

This clonotype was seen at least ten times. Its specificity is not known. Another study also made use of these data, one on yellow fever vaccine responses in identical twins. That investigation notes: Reportedly, the response of twins' T cells to the vaccine seemed partly convergent, partly personalized.

Sequencing input: PBMCs. The chain has TRBV4-1 and TRBJ1-5; a possible D gene is TRBD1 (6 bases). This receptor was obtained from a woman aged 18-35 years in good health. CDR3 loop: CASSQVSGGEWPQHF. In DNA, the CDR3 is TGCGCCAGCAGCCAAGTTTCTGGGGGCGAGTGGCCCCAGCATTTT.